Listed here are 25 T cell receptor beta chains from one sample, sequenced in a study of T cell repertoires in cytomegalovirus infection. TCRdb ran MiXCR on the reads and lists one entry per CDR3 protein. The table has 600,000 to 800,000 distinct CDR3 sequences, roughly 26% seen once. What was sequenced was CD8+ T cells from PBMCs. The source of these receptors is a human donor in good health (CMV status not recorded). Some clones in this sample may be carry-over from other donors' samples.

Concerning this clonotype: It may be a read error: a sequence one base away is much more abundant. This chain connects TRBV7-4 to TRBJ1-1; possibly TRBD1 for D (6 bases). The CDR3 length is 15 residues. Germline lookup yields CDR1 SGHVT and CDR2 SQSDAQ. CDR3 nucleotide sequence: TGTACCAGCAGCTTAGGGGGGACAATGAACACTGAAGCTTTCTTT. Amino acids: CTSSLGGTMNTEAFF.

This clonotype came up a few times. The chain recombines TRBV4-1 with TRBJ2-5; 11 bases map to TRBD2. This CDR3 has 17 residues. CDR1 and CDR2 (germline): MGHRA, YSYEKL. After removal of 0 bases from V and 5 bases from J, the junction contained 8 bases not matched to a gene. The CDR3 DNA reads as TGCGCCAGCAGCCAAGATCTGTCTAGCGGGGGGATGGAGACCCAGTACTTC. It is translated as CASSQDLSSGGMETQYF.

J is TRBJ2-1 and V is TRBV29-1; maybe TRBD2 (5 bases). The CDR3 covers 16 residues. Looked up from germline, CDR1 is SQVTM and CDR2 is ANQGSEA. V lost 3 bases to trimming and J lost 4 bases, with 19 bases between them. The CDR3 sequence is CSVERVTFRAYNEQFF. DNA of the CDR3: TGCAGCGTTGAGCGGGTCACCTTTCGGGCGTACAATGAGCAGTTCTTC.

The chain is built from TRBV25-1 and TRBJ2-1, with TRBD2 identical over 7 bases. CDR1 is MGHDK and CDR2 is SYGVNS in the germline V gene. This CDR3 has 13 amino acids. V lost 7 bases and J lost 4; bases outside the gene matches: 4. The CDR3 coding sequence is TGTGCCAGCAAAGCGGGGCCGTACAATGAGCAGTTCTTC. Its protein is CASKAGPYNEQFF.

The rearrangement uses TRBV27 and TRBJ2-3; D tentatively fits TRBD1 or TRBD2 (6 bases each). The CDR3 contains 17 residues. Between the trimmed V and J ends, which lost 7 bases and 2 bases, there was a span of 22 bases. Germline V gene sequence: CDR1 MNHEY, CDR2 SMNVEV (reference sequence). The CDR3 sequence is CASIDRYRDSPTDTQYF. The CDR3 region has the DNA TGTGCCAGCATAGACAGGTATCGGGACTCTCCCACAGATACGCAGTATTTT.

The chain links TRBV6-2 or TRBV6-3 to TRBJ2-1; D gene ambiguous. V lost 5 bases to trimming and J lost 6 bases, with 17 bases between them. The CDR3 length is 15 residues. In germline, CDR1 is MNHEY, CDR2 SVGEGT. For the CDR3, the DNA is TGTGCCAGCAGTCCGGAGCCCATGTTACGCAATGAGCAGTTCTTC. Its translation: CASSPEPMLRNEQFF.

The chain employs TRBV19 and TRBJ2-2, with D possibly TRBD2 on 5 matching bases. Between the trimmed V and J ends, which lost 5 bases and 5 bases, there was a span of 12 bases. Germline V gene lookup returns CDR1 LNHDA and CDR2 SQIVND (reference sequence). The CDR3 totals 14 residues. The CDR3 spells CASSLTTTTGELFF. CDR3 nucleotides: TGTGCCAGTAGTCTCACGACTACAACCGGGGAGCTGTTTTTT.

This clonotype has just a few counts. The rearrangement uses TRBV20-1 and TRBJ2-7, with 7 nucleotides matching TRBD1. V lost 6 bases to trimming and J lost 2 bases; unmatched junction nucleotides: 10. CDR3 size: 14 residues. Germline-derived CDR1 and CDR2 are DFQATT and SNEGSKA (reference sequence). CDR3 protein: CSAPSLGGPYEQYF. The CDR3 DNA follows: TGCAGTGCCCCGTCCCTAGGGGGCCCCTACGAGCAGTACTTC.

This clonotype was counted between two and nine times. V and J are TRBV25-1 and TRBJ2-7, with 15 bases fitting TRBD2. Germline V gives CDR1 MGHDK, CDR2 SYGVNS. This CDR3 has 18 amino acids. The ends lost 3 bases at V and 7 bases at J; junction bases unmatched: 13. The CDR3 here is CASSEPYSGLAGGEEQYF. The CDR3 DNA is TGTGCCAGCAGTGAGCCCTACTCGGGACTAGCGGGGGGTGAAGAGCAGTACTTC.

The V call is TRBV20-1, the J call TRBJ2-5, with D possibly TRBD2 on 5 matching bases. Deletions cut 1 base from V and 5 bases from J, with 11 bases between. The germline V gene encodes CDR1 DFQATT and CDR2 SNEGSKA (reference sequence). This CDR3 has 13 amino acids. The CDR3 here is CSARVRAGETQYF. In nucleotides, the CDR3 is TGCAGTGCTAGAGTGAGGGCTGGGGAGACCCAGTACTTC.

CDR3: CSCPGTGGESNYGYTF. CDR3 coding DNA: TGCAGTTGTCCCGGGACAGGGGGCGAAAGCAACTATGGCTACACCTTC. This chain links TRBV20-1 with TRBJ1-2, with 12 bases identical to TRBD1. V dropped 8 bases and J dropped 2; count of bases not matched to a gene: 12. This CDR3 comprises 16 residues. From germline, CDR1 is DFQATT and CDR2 SNEGSKA (reference sequence).

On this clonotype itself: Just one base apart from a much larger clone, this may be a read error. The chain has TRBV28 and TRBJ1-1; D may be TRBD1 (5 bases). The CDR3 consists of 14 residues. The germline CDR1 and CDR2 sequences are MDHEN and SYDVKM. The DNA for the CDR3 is TGTGCCAACAGTTTAGGGGAATATAACACTGAAGCTTTCTTT. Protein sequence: CANSLGEYNTEAFF.

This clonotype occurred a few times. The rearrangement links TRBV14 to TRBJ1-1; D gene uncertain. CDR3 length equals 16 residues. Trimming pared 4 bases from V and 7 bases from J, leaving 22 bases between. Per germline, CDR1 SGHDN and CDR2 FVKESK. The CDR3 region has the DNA TGTGCCAGCAGCCCTAAACCGGGCCGCTATGGGCTTGAAGCTTTCTTT. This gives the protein CASSPKPGRYGLEAFF.

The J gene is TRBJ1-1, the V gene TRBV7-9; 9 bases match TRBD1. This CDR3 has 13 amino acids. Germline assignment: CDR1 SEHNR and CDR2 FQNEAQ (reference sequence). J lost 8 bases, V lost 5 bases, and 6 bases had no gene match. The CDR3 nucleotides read TGTGCCAGCAGCCCCTGGGACAGGGCGGAAGCTTTCTTT. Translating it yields CASSPWDRAEAFF. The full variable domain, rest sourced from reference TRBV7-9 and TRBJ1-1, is DTGVSQNPRHKITKRGQNVTFRCDPISEHNRLYWYRQTLGQGPEFLTYFQNEAQLEKSRLLSDRFSAERPKGSFSTLEIQRTEQGDSAMYLCASSPWDRAEAFFGQGTRLTVV.

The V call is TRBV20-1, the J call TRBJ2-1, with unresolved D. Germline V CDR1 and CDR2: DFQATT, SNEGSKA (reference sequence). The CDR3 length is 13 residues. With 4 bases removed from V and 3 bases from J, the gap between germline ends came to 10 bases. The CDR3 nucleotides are TGCAGTGCTATGCGGCCAAACTACAATGAGCAGTTCTTC. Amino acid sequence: CSAMRPNYNEQFF.

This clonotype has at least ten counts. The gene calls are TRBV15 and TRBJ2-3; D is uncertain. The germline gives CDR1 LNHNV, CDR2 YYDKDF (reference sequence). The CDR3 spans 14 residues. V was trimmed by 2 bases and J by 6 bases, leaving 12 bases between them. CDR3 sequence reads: CATSRPINMDTQYF. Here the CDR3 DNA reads TGTGCCACCAGCAGACCTATTAACATGGATACGCAGTATTTT.

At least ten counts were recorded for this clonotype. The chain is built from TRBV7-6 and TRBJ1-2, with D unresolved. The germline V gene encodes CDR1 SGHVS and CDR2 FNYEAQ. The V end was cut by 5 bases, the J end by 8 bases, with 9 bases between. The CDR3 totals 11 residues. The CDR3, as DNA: TGTGCCAGCAGCCGCCTGGGGGGCTACACCTTC. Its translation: CASSRLGGYTF.

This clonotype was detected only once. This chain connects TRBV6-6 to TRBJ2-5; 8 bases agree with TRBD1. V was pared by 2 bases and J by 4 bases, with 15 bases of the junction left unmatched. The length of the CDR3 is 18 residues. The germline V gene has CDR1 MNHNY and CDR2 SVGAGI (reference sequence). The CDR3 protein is CASSYAGRGQVPGETQYF. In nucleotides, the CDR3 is TGTGCCAGCAGTTACGCCGGCCGGGGACAGGTCCCAGGAGAGACCCAGTACTTC.

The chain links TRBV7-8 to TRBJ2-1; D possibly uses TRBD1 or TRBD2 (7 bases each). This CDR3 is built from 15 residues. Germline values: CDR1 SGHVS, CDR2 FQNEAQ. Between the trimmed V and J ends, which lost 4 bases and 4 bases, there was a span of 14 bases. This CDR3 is CASSSSRGGYNEQFF. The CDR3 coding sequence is TGTGCCAGCAGCTCTTCCAGGGGGGGGTACAATGAGCAGTTCTTC. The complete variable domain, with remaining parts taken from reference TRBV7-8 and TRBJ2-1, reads GAGVSQSPRYKVAKRGQDVALRCDPISGHVSLFWYQQALGQGPEFLTYFQNEAQLDKSGLPSDRFFAERPEGSVSTLKIQRTQQEDSAVYLCASSSSRGGYNEQFFGPGTRLTVL.

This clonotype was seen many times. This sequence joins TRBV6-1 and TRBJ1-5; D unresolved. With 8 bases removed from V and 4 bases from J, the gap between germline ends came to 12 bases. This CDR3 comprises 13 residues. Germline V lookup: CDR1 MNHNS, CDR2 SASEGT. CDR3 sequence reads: CASQIALNQPQHF. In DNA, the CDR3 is TGTGCCAGCCAAATCGCCTTAAATCAGCCCCAGCATTTT.

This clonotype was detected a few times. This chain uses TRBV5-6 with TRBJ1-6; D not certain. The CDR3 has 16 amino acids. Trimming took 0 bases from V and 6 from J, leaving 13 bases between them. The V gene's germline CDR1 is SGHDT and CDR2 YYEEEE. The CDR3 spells CASSLGVYPRNSPLHF. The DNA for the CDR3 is TGTGCCAGCAGCTTGGGGGTCTACCCCCGTAATTCACCCCTCCACTTT.

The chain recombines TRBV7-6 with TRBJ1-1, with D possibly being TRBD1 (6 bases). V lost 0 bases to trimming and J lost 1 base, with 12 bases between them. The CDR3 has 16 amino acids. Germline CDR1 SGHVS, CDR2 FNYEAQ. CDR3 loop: CASSLAGGTTNTEAFF. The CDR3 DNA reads TGTGCCAGCAGCTTAGCGGGGGGCACCACGAACACTGAAGCTTTCTTT.

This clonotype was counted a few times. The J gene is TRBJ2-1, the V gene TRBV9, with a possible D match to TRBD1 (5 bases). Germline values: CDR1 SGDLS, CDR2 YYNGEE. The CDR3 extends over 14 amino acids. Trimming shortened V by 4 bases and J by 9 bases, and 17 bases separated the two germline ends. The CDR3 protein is CASSTKLQGSEQFF. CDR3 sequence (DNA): TGTGCCAGCAGCACAAAATTGCAGGGAAGTGAGCAGTTCTTC. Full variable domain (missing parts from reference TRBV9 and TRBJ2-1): DSGVTQTPKHLITATGQRVTLRCSPRSGDLSVYWYQQSLDQGLQFLIQYYNGEERAKGNILERFSAQQFPDLHSELNLSSLELGDSALYFCASSTKLQGSEQFFGPGTRLTVL.

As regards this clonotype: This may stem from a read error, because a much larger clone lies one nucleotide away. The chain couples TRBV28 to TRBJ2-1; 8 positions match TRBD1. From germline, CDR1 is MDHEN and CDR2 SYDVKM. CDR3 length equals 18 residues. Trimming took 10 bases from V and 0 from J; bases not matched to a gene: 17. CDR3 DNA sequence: TGTGCCAACAGGCGACGGGGACAGGAACATGGCTCCTACAATGAGCAGTTCTTC. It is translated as CANRRRGQEHGSYNEQFF.

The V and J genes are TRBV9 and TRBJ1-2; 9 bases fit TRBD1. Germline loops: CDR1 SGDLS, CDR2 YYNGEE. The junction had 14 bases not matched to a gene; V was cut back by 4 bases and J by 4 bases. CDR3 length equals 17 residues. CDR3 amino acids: CASSSSPTGTGLYGYTF. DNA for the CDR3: TGTGCCAGCAGCTCCTCACCTACCGGGACAGGGCTCTATGGCTACACCTTC.